These T cell receptor beta chains were read from a single sample in a study of blood T cells in healthy people across ages. TCRdb itself ran the 5' RACE reads through MiXCR, one entry per CDR3 protein. This sample carries 650,000 or so distinct CDR3 sequences, 52% of them seen once, and the ten largest clones take about 13%. Sequencing was carried out using blood. The receptors were sampled from a woman older than 75 in good health. CDR3s include the opening cysteine and the closing phenylalanine or tryptophan. D genes are given only for firm matches. Not every row has a clone size; where given, it reads once, few, many or a size class.

d_gene | j_gene | v_gene | abundance | CDR3aa | CDR3nt
NA | TRBJ2-2 | TRBV5-1 | NA | CATATGHTGELFF | TGCGCCACCGCCACAGGACACACCGGGGAGCTGTTTTTT
NA | TRBJ1-2 | TRBV20-1 | NA | CSANGNYGYTF | TGCAGTGCCAATGGGAACTATGGCTACACCTTC
NA | TRBJ1-6 | TRBV9 | NA | CASSVGPQGNNSPLHF | TGTGCCAGCAGCGTAGGACCCCAGGGGAATAATTCACCCCTCCACTTT
TRBD2 | TRBJ2-7 | TRBV27 | NA | CASSRTGIGTSANSYEQYF | TGTGCCAGCAGCCGCACAGGGATCGGGACTAGCGCCAACTCCTACGAGCAGTACTTC
NA | TRBJ2-3 | TRBV28 | NA | CASRATQQMAQYF | TGTGCCAGCAGAGCCACCCAACAGATGGCGCAGTATTTT
NA | TRBJ2-3 | TRBV24-1 | many | CATSDPRTTTDTQYF | TGTGCCACCAGTGACCCACGGACTACTACAGATACGCAGTATTTT
NA | TRBJ2-1 | TRBV10-3 | NA | CAISESTLTRGYNEQFF | TGTGCCATCAGTGAGTCAACTCTGACCCGCGGGTACAATGAGCAGTTCTTC
TRBD2 | TRBJ2-2 | TRBV7-2 | many | CASTSWGGSNTGELFF | TGTGCCAGCACCTCTTGGGGGGGATCCAACACCGGGGAGCTGTTTTTT
NA | TRBJ2-4 | TRBV7-9 | many | CASSFHSPGDKNIQYF | TGTGCCAGCAGCTTCCACTCCCCGGGAGACAAAAACATTCAGTACTTC
NA | TRBJ1-2 | TRBV6-5 | NA | CASSSWDGYTF | TGTGCCAGCAGTTCTTGGGATGGCTACACCTTC
TRBD1 | TRBJ2-5 | TRBV28 | many | CASSSSAGQGETQYF | TGTGCCAGCAGTTCCTCCGCTGGACAGGGGGAGACCCAGTACTTC
TRBD2 | TRBJ2-3 | TRBV25-1 | many | CASSGTNGRDTQYF | TGTGCCAGCAGTGGAACCAACGGGAGGGATACGCAGTATTTT
TRBD1 | TRBJ1-2 | TRBV4-1 | many | CASSRDRDRANYGYTF | TGCGCCAGCAGCCGGGACAGGGATAGAGCTAACTATGGCTACACCTTC
NA | TRBJ2-1 | TRBV5-1 | NA | CASSPLPRGQETQFF | TGCGCCAGCAGCCCTCTTCCGAGAGGTCAAGAGACCCAGTTCTTC
NA | TRBJ2-7 | TRBV29-1 | NA | CRSVFNEQYF | TGCAGATCCGTTTTCAACGAGCAGTACTTC
NA | TRBJ1-2 | TRBV4-2 | NA | CASSQSGLSYGYTF | TGTGCCAGCAGCCAATCCGGGCTCTCTTATGGCTACACCTTC
NA | TRBJ2-7 | TRBV10-3 | NA | CAIKGPNEQYF | TGTGCCATCAAAGGGCCGAACGAGCAGTACTTC
TRBD2 | TRBJ2-1 | TRBV6-5 | many | CASSYSASGSSYNEQFF | TGTGCCAGCAGTTACTCGGCTAGCGGTAGCTCCTACAATGAGCAGTTCTTC
NA | TRBJ2-2 | TRBV4-2 | NA | CASSQGSSNTGELFF | TGTGCCAGCAGCCAAGGTTCTTCGAACACCGGGGAGCTGTTTTTT
TRBD1 | TRBJ1-2 | TRBV29-1 | NA | CSVEMTGINYGYTF | TGCAGCGTTGAGATGACAGGGATTAACTATGGCTACACCTTC
NA | TRBJ2-1 | TRBV6-2/TRBV6-3 | NA | CASGGNLNNEQFF | TGTGCCAGCGGAGGTAACTTAAACAATGAGCAGTTCTTC
TRBD2 | TRBJ2-1 | TRBV28 | many | CASTLAGSSYNEQFF | TGTGCCAGCACCCTAGCGGGAAGCTCCTACAATGAGCAGTTCTTC